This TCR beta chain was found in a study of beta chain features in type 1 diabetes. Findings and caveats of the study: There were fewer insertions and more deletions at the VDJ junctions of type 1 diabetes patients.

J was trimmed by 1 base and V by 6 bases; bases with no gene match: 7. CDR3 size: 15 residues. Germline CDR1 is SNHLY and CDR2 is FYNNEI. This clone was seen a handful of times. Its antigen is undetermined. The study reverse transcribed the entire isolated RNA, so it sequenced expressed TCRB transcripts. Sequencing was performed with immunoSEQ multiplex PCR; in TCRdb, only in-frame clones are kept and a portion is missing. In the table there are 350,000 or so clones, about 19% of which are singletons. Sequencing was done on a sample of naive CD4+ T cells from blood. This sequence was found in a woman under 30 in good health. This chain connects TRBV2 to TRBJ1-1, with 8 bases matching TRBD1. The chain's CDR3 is CASRTDRGGNTEAFF. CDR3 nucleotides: TGTGCCAGCAGGACAGACAGGGGCGGGAACACTGAAGCTTTCTTT. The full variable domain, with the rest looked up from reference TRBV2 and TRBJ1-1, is EPEVTQTPSHQVTQMGQEVILRCVPISNHLYFYWYRQILGQKVEFLVSFYNNEISEKSEIFDDQFSVERPDGSNFTLKIRSTKLEDSAMYFCASRTDRGGNTEAFFGQGTRLTVV.